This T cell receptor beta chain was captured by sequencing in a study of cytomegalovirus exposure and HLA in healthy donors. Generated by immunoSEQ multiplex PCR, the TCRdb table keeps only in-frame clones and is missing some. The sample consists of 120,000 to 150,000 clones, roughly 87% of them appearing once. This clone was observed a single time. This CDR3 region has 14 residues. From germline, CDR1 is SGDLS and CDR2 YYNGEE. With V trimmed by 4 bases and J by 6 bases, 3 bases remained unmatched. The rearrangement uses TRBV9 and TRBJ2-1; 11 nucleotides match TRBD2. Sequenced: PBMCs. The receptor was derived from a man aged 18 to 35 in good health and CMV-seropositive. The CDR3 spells CASSISGRANEQFF. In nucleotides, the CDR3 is TGTGCCAGCAGCATTAGCGGGAGGGCCAATGAGCAGTTCTTC.